This T cell receptor (beta chain) came from a study of T cells in Graves' hyperthyroidism and ophthalmopathy. Study details: At initial diagnosis, before any treatment had begun, peripheral blood was obtained. Study-level points and caveats: Most expanded thyroid clonotypes above 0.001 also appeared in blood.

Trimming took 2 bases from V and 2 from J, leaving 9 bases between them. Germline V gives CDR1 KGHSH, CDR2 LQKENI. CDR3 length equals 14 residues. Source material for PBMCs was about 10 ml fresh peripheral blood. RNA transcripts served as the template for amplifying TCR beta CDR3 regions. Using the HTBI primer set, a first-round RT-PCR was run on the TCR CDR3. MiXCR, applied by TCRdb to the multiplex PCR reads, yields one record per CDR3 protein. The sample shows some 340,000 distinct CDR3 sequences, roughly 13% of them seen only once. This clonotype was seen a handful of times. The antigen remains unidentified.

The V gene is TRBV18, the J gene TRBJ1-2; D gene uncertain. The sequence derives from a middle-aged woman with Graves' ophthalmopathy. Sequenced sample: blood. CDR3 DNA: TGTGCCAGCTCACCATCCGACGCGAACTATGGCTACACCTTC. Protein: CASSPSDANYGYTF.